Each of the 23 T cell receptor beta chains below was sequenced from the same sample in a study of OX40 agonist ivuxolimab in advanced cancers. Using immunoSEQ multiplex PCR, the repertoire was profiled, and TCRdb retains in-frame clones only, with some absent. The sample yields 42,000 or so clones, 80% to 90% seen once. This sample comprised CD4+ or CD8+ T cells sorted from blood, obtained in a trial of the OX40 agonist ivuxolimab. These receptors were collected from an adult with an advanced solid tumor such as melanoma, head and neck, liver or kidney cancer.

This rearrangement joins TRBV5-1 to TRBJ2-1; D remains unclear. The CDR3 loop spans 15 amino acids. The V end lost 0 bases, the J end lost 10 bases, and 17 bases lay between the germline ends. Germline CDR1 SGHRS, CDR2 YFSETQ. The DNA for the CDR3 is TGCGCCAGCAGCTTGGACGGCCCTATTCGGAGAGAGCAGTTCTTC. Translating it yields CASSLDGPIRREQFF.

CDR3 in DNA: TGTGCCAGCAGTAAACTAGCGGGAGCCACCGGGAATGAGCAGTTCTTC. It specifies CASSKLAGATGNEQFF. The chain employs TRBV7-9 and TRBJ2-1, with 11 nucleotides matching TRBD2. J lost 7 bases, V lost 6 bases, and 11 bases had no gene match. CDR3 length: 16 residues. CDR1 and CDR2 (germline): SEHNR, FQNEAQ (reference sequence).

This clone was found a few times. V gene TRBV11-2 combines with J gene TRBJ1-6, with D uncertain. V lost 1 base and J 7 bases, leaving 8 bases between the germline ends. Germline CDR1 SGHAT, CDR2 FQNNGV. The CDR3 is 14 residues long. For the CDR3, the DNA is TGTGCCAGCAGCTTAGTAAACGGGAATTCACCCCTCCACTTT. Its protein is CASSLVNGNSPLHF.

The chain couples TRBV19 to TRBJ2-1; possible D gene TRBD2, 6 bases. The CDR3 loop spans 15 amino acids. Germline V gene lookup returns CDR1 LNHDA and CDR2 SQIVND (reference sequence). V was shortened by 4 bases and J by 4 bases, with 14 bases between the two germline ends. CDR3 sequence reads: CASSRAGGGYNEQFF. The CDR3 DNA follows: TGTGCCAGTAGTAGGGCGGGTGGAGGGTACAATGAGCAGTTCTTC.

The J gene is TRBJ1-1, the V gene TRBV30, with 7 nucleotides matching TRBD1. CDR3 size: 12 residues. In germline, CDR1 is GTSNPN, CDR2 SVGIG (reference sequence). The J segment lost 6 bases and the V segment lost 4 bases, leaving 5 bases of the junction unmatched. CDR3 in DNA: TGTGCCTGGAAGAAAGACAGGGCTGAAGCTTTCTTT. Translation: CAWKKDRAEAFF.

The rearrangement uses TRBV4-3 and TRBJ1-2, with no clear D. The CDR3 is made up of 14 amino acids. Deletions cut 0 bases from V and 7 bases from J, with 12 bases between. CDR1 is LGHNA and CDR2 is YSLEER in the germline V gene. The CDR3 DNA sequence: TGCGCCAGCAGCCAAGATACGGGTTCAGCTGGCTACACCTTC. Its translation is CASSQDTGSAGYTF.

This clone was seen a handful of times. V gene TRBV14 combines with J gene TRBJ2-1; possible D gene TRBD2, 6 bases. Trimming took 0 bases from V and 4 from J, leaving 13 bases between them. CDR1 and CDR2 (germline): SGHDN, FVKESK. The CDR3 contains 16 residues. For the CDR3, the DNA is TGTGCCAGCAGCCAAGAGGGACTCAACCTGTACAATGAGCAGTTCTTC. Translation gives CASSQEGLNLYNEQFF.

V usage is TRBV12-5 and J usage is TRBJ2-3, with TRBD2 identical over 10 bases. With 8 bases clipped from V and 4 bases from J, the junction kept 9 bases outside the gene matches. The length of the CDR3 is 15 residues. Germline CDR1 is LGHNT and CDR2 is FRNRAP. The DNA of the CDR3 is TGTGCTAGTCGGCGGGCTAGCGGGAGTTCAGATACGCAGTATTTT. This translates into CASRRASGSSDTQYF.

The chain recombines TRBV5-6 with TRBJ2-3; either TRBD1 or TRBD2 may supply D (5 bases each). This CDR3 has 15 amino acids. V lost 5 bases and J lost 1, with 14 bases in between. Germline V CDR1 and CDR2: SGHDT, YYEEEE. The CDR3 nucleotides are TGTGCCAGCAGAAATCCGGGACGGCGCACAGATACGCAGTATTTT. Amino acid sequence: CASRNPGRRTDTQYF.

This chain connects TRBV28 to TRBJ1-5, with 10 bases aligning to TRBD1. Losses at the gene ends were 6 bases for V and 2 bases for J; bases not matched to a gene: 4. The CDR3 length is 15 residues. CDR1 and CDR2 (germline): MDHEN, SYDVKM. In nucleotides, the CDR3 is TGTGCCAGCAGCCAGACAGGGGGCGGCAATCAGCCCCAGCATTTT. The encoded protein is CASSQTGGGNQPQHF.

The table lists this clone with a count of one. The genes are TRBV9 and TRBJ2-7; TRBD1 matches at 8 bases. CDR1 is SGDLS and CDR2 is YYNGEE in the germline V gene. CDR3 size: 14 residues. V lost 4 bases to trimming and J lost 2 bases; unmatched junction nucleotides: 5. CDR3 bases: TGTGCCAGCAGCCCCCAGGACAGGGCCTACGAGCAGTACTTC. The encoded protein is CASSPQDRAYEQYF. Drawing the rest from reference TRBV9 and TRBJ2-7, the complete variable domain is DSGVTQTPKHLITATGQRVTLRCSPRSGDLSVYWYQQSLDQGLQFLIQYYNGEERAKGNILERFSAQQFPDLHSELNLSSLELGDSALYFCASSPQDRAYEQYFGPGTRLTVT.

Of note for this clone: The germline gene is not matched at one end of the junction; a read error may be the cause. This sequence joins TRBV5-1 and TRBJ1-4; D gene ambiguous. The CDR3 loop spans 16 amino acids. Germline V gives CDR1 SGHRS, CDR2 YFSETQ. For the CDR3, the DNA is TGCGCCAGCAGCACGGGCTCCGGGTCCCTAATGAAAAATCTGTTTTTT. Translated, it gives CASSTGSGSLMKNLFF.

The genes are TRBV21-1 and TRBJ2-2. TRBV21-1 is described as a pseudogene. The CDR3 covers 13 residues. The CDR3 DNA reads as TGTGCCAGCAGCACCGGACGTACCGGGGAGCTGTTTTTT. Translated: CASSTGRTGELFF.

The chain joins TRBV2 to TRBJ2-7; D is undetermined. This CDR3 is 11 amino acids long. CDR1 and CDR2 (germline): SNHLY, FYNNEI. Trimming took off 7 bases at V and 3 bases at J, with 7 bases between the two ends. The CDR3 loop is CASTPGYEQYF. Written as DNA, the CDR3 is TGTGCCAGCACCCCGGGCTACGAGCAGTACTTC. Filled out from reference TRBV2 and TRBJ2-7, the complete variable domain reads EPEVTQTPSHQVTQMGQEVILRCVPISNHLYFYWYRQILGQKVEFLVSFYNNEISEKSEIFDDQFSVERPDGSNFTLKIRSTKLEDSAMYFCASTPGYEQYFGPGTRLTVT.

This clone was seen a single time. The rearrangement links TRBV7-3 to TRBJ1-2, with D maybe TRBD1 (6 bases). The CDR3 has 18 residues. Trimming stripped 2 bases from V and 6 bases from J, with 25 bases between. Germline V gene lookup returns CDR1 SGHTA and CDR2 FQGTGA. CDR3 amino acids: CASSLGGGSRVSMDGYTF. The CDR3, as DNA: TGTGCCAGCAGCTTAGGGGGCGGATCCAGGGTCAGTATGGATGGCTACACCTTC. The full variable domain, in which reference TRBV7-3 and TRBJ1-2 provide the parts outside the CDR3, is GAGVSQTPSNKVTEKGKYVELRCDPISGHTALYWYRQSLGQGPEFLIYFQGTGAADDSGLPNDRFFAVRPEGSVSTLKIQRTERGDSAVYLCASSLGGGSRVSMDGYTFGSGTRLTVV.

This clone came up once. The J gene is TRBJ1-1, the V gene TRBV7-2; D is undetermined. This CDR3 is built from 12 residues. Looked up from germline, CDR1 is SGHTA and CDR2 is FQGNSA. Trimming left V 2 bases short and J 4 bases short, with 5 bases between. For the CDR3, the DNA is TGTGCCAGCAGCTTAACCGCCACTGAAGCTTTCTTT. Amino acid sequence: CASSLTATEAFF.

This chain connects TRBV5-8 to TRBJ2-7; D not certain. Germline CDR1 is SGHTS and CDR2 is YDEGEE. The CDR3 has 15 residues. V lost 2 bases to trimming and J lost 1 base, with 13 bases between them. This CDR3 is CASSFAVQESYEQYV. Here the CDR3 DNA reads TGTGCCAGCAGCTTCGCGGTACAAGAATCCTACGAGCAGTACGTC.

The chain combines TRBV7-9 with TRBJ1-2, with 8 bases aligning to TRBD1. V lost 8 bases, J lost 0 bases, and 14 bases stayed unmatched. CDR1 SEHNR and CDR2 FQNEAQ come from the germline V gene (reference sequence). The CDR3 consists of 17 residues. CDR3 amino acids: CASAAGDRIYPNYGYTF. CDR3 sequence (DNA): TGTGCCAGCGCGGCCGGGGACAGGATATACCCTAACTATGGCTACACCTTC.

This clone was observed once. The chain couples TRBV30 to TRBJ1-1, with TRBD1 as a possible D gene (6 bases). The CDR3 consists of 13 residues. The V end lost 3 bases, the J end lost 1 base, and 9 bases lay between the germline ends. Germline CDR1 and CDR2: GTSNPN and SVGIG (reference sequence). The CDR3 sequence: CAWSPQGNTEAFF. Here the CDR3 DNA reads TGTGCCTGGAGCCCACAGGGGAACACTGAAGCTTTCTTT.

V usage is TRBV11-2 and J usage is TRBJ2-5; D is uncertain. This CDR3 is built from 12 residues. CDR1 and CDR2 from the germline V gene are SGHAT and FQNNGV. Trimming pared 5 bases from V and 0 bases from J, leaving 4 bases between. CDR3 residues: CASSQNQETQYF. The CDR3 coding sequence is TGTGCCAGCAGCCAGAACCAAGAGACCCAGTACTTC. The complete variable domain, with remaining parts taken from reference TRBV11-2 and TRBJ2-5, reads EAGVAQSPRYKIIEKRQSVAFWCNPISGHATLYWYQQILGQGPKLLIQFQNNGVVDDSQLPKDRFSAERLKGVDSTLKIQPAKLEDSAVYLCASSQNQETQYFGPGTRLLVL.

The chain carries TRBV18 and TRBJ1-5, with D unclear. The CDR3 consists of 13 residues. Per germline, CDR1 KGHSH and CDR2 LQKENI. Deletions cut 6 bases from V and 3 bases from J, with 9 bases between. This CDR3 is CASSYGNNQPQHF. DNA of the CDR3: TGTGCCAGCTCCTACGGGAACAATCAGCCCCAGCATTTT.

The genes are TRBV11-3 and TRBJ2-5; the match to TRBD1 covers 9 bases. The germline V gene encodes CDR1 SGHNT and CDR2 YENEEA. There are 17 residues in the CDR3. Unmatched junction bases numbered 6, after V lost 0 bases and J lost 1 base. CDR3 sequence (DNA): TGTGCCAGCAGCTTAGAAGGTGACAGGGGGTTCCAAGAGACCCAGTACTTC. Protein product: CASSLEGDRGFQETQYF.

This chain uses TRBV2 with TRBJ2-7, with 8 bases identical to TRBD1. The germline V gene has CDR1 SNHLY and CDR2 FYNNEI. The CDR3 spans 13 residues. Trimming at V came to 7 bases and at J to 6 bases, leaving 8 bases not matched to a gene. The CDR3 loop reads CASTQIDRGEQYF. The CDR3 nucleotides read TGTGCCAGCACCCAAATAGACAGGGGCGAGCAGTACTTC.